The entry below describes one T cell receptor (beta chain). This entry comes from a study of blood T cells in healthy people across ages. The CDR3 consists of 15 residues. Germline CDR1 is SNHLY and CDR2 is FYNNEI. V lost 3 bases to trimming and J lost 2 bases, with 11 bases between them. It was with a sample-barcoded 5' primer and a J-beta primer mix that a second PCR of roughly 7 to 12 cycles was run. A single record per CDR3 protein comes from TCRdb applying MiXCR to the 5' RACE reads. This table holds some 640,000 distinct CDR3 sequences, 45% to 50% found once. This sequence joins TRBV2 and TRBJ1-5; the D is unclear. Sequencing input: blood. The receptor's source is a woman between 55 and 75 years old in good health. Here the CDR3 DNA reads TGTGCCAGCAGTGATAACCGACGAGGCAATCAGCCCCAGCATTTT. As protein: CASSDNRRGNQPQHF. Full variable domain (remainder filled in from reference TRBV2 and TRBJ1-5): EPEVTQTPSHQVTQMGQEVILRCVPISNHLYFYWYRQILGQKVEFLVSFYNNEISEKSEIFDDQFSVERPDGSNFTLKIRSTKLEDSAMYFCASSDNRRGNQPQHFGDGTRLSIL.